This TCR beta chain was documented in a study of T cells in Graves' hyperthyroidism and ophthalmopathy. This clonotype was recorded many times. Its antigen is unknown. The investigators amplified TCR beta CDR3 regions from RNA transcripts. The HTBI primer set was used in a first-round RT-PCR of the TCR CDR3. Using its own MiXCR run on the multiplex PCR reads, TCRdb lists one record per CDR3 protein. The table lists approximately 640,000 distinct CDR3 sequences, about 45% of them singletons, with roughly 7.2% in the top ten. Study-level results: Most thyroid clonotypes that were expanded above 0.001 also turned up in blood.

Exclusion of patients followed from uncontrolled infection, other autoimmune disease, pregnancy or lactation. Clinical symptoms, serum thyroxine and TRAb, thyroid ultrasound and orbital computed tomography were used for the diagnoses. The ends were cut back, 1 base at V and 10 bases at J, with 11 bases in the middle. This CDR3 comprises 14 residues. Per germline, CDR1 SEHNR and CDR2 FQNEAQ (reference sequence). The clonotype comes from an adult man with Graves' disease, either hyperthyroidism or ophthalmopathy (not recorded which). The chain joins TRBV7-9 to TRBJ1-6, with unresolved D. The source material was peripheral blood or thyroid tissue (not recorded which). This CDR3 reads CASSLEGLWSPLHF. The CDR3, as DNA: TGTGCCAGCAGCTTAGAGGGTTTATGGTCACCCCTCCACTTT.